The entry below describes one T cell receptor beta chain. This entry is derived from a study of blood T cell repertoires in COVID-19. Background on the study: From T cells, B-cell-depleted T cells, or PBMCs came the material, which was cDNA or gDNA.

Germline CDR1 is LNHDA and CDR2 is SQIVND (reference sequence). Trimming took 8 bases from V and 5 from J, leaving 15 bases between them. The CDR3 is 13 residues long. Authors' processing steps: Amplification of reference gene primers provided the estimated nucleated cell counts. TCRdb's table, derived via immunoSEQ multiplex PCR, lists solely in-frame clones and lacks some. The DNA was the basis for D and trimming; V, J and clone size are from that table. The repertoire has just over 95,000 clones, 90% of them found once; the top ten carry about 1.7%. Specimen: peripheral blood. This receptor was identified in a man in his 60s with acute or convalescent COVID-19. The chain is built from TRBV19 and TRBJ1-1, with TRBD1 as a possible D gene (5 bases). This CDR3 reads CASWGGRGTEAFF. In DNA form, the CDR3 reads TGTGCCAGTTGGGGGGGTAGGGGTACTGAAGCTTTCTTT.